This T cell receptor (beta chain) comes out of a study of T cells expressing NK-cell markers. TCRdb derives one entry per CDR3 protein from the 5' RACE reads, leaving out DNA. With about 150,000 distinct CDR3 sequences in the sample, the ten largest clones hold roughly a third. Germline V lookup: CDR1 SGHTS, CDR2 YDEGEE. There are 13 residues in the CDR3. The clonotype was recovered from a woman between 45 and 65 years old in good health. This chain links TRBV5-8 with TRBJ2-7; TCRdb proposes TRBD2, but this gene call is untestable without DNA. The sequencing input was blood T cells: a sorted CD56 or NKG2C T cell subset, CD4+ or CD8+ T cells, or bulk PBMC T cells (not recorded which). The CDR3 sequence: CASSLKGAREQYF.